The 25 T cell receptor beta chains below come from one sample, sequenced in a study of blood T cell repertoires in COVID-19. Repertoires were generated with immunoSEQ multiplex PCR, while TCRdb's copy carries only in-frame clones and drops some. The sample gives 400,000 to 550,000 clones, around nine tenths of which show up once; roughly 4% is in the top ten. The sample taken for sequencing was peripheral blood. Receptor source: a woman in her 30s with acute or convalescent COVID-19.

Only one count was recorded for this clone. The chain recombines TRBV7-9 with TRBJ1-1, with D maybe TRBD1 (5 bases). Trimming took off 5 bases at V and 3 bases at J, with 19 bases between the two ends. CDR1 SEHNR and CDR2 FQNEAQ come from the germline V gene (reference sequence). This CDR3 is 16 amino acids long. Here the CDR3 DNA reads TGTGCCAGCAGCCCCCGGGACTGGGAGCCTCACACTGAAGCTTTCTTT. It translates to CASSPRDWEPHTEAFF.

The V gene is TRBV4-1, the J gene TRBJ1-4, with D unclear. V lost 0 bases to trimming and J lost 7 bases, with 6 bases between them. This CDR3 region has 13 residues. Germline loops: CDR1 MGHRA, CDR2 YSYEKL. The CDR3 nucleotides read TGCGCCAGCAGCCAAGATTTAATTGAAAAACTGTTTTTT. The encoded protein is CASSQDLIEKLFF.

The chain joins TRBV28 to TRBJ2-3, with D maybe TRBD2 (5 bases). This CDR3 is built from 14 residues. CDR1 is MDHEN, CDR2 SYDVKM, per germline. Trimming shortened V by 4 bases and J by 7 bases, and 15 bases separated the two germline ends. CDR3 DNA: TGTGCCAGCAGTTCGTCGGGGATTCGAAATACGCAGTATTTT. This encodes CASSSSGIRNTQYF.

The V gene is TRBV15, the J gene TRBJ1-6; D perhaps matches TRBD1 (6 bases). Trimming removed 4 bases from V and 9 bases from J, with 16 bases in between. This CDR3 has 15 residues. CDR1 LNHNV and CDR2 YYDKDF come from the germline V gene (reference sequence). CDR3: CATSTDWGLGSPLHF. The CDR3 DNA reads as TGTGCCACCAGCACCGATTGGGGGCTCGGTTCACCCCTCCACTTT.

This chain joins TRBV4-1 and TRBJ2-6; no reliable D call. Germline V lookup: CDR1 MGHRA, CDR2 YSYEKL. V was clipped by 0 bases and J by 0 bases, with 12 bases between them. CDR3 size: 18 residues. DNA for the CDR3: TGCGCCAGCAGCCAAGAGGGCAGTCTAAGCTCTGGGGCCAACGTCCTGACTTTC. It translates to CASSQEGSLSSGANVLTF.

CDR3 nucleotides: TGTGCCAGCAGCGACCCGACAGTTATGAACACTGAAGCTTTCTTT. This gives the protein CASSDPTVMNTEAFF. The chain uses TRBV5-6 and TRBJ1-1; D is possibly TRBD1 (5 bases). Germline V gene data show CDR1 as SGHDT and CDR2 as YYEEEE. With 4 bases removed from V and 0 bases from J, the gap between germline ends came to 13 bases. The CDR3 runs to 15 residues.

The chain carries TRBV9 and TRBJ2-3; D gene unclear. This CDR3 has 12 amino acids. The germline V gene encodes CDR1 SGDLS and CDR2 YYNGEE. Trimming left V 0 bases short and J 4 bases short, with 3 bases between. The CDR3 is CASSVAADTQYF. CDR3 DNA sequence: TGTGCCAGCAGCGTAGCCGCAGATACGCAGTATTTT.

The chain is built from TRBV27 and TRBJ2-7; a possible D gene is TRBD2 (6 bases). Germline-derived CDR1 and CDR2 are MNHEY and SMNVEV (reference sequence). V was pared by 8 bases and J by 3 bases, with 14 bases between. The CDR3 spans 13 residues. The CDR3 region is CASAPQAGYEQYF. The CDR3 nucleotides read TGTGCCAGCGCTCCCCAAGCGGGCTACGAGCAGTACTTC.

The chain couples TRBV4-2 to TRBJ1-1; the D gene is possibly TRBD1 (5 bases). CDR1 LGHNA and CDR2 YNFKEQ come from the germline V gene. Trimming pared 3 bases from V and 10 bases from J, leaving 18 bases between. There are 14 residues in the CDR3. CDR3 sequence: CASSQVGRGSRAFF. CDR3 nucleotide sequence: TGTGCCAGCAGCCAGGTTGGACGGGGGTCGCGAGCTTTCTTT.

This chain connects TRBV11-2 to TRBJ1-6; TRBD1 matches 8 bases. The CDR3 runs 16 residues. The germline gives CDR1 SGHAT, CDR2 FQNNGV. V dropped 7 bases and J dropped 4; count of bases not matched to a gene: 9. The CDR3 DNA is TGTGCCAGCACCTTGAAGGACAGGGATTATAATTCACCCCTCCACTTT. Protein sequence: CASTLKDRDYNSPLHF.

This chain uses TRBV29-1 with TRBJ1-5, with D perhaps TRBD1 (6 bases). With 4 bases removed from V and 3 bases from J, the gap between germline ends came to 10 bases. Germline CDR1 reads SQVTM; CDR2 reads ANQGSEA. This CDR3 has 13 amino acids. The CDR3 sequence: CSVAGAVNQPQHF. DNA for the CDR3: TGCAGCGTTGCAGGGGCGGTCAATCAGCCCCAGCATTTT. The variable domain in full, with the rest retrieved from reference TRBV29-1 and TRBJ1-5, is SAVISQKPSRDICQRGTSLTIQCQVDSQVTMMFWYRQQPGQSLTLIATANQGSEATYESGFVIDKFPISRPNLTFSTLTVSNMSPEDSSIYLCSVAGAVNQPQHFGDGTRLSIL.

The CDR3, as DNA: TGCAGCTGCCGGACAGGGGCTTCCTATGGCTACACCTTC. It codes for CSCRTGASYGYTF. V and J are TRBV29-1 and TRBJ1-2; 9 nucleotides align to TRBD1. The CDR3 length is 13 residues. V lost 8 bases and J lost 4; bases outside the gene matches: 8. The V gene's germline CDR1 is SQVTM and CDR2 ANQGSEA.

The chain links TRBV6-6 to TRBJ2-5; D may be TRBD1 (5 bases). This CDR3 has 12 amino acids. CDR1 is MNHNY, CDR2 SVGAGI, per germline (reference sequence). With 5 bases removed from V and 1 base from J, the gap between germline ends came to 5 bases. The CDR3 bases are TGTGCCAGCAGTGGGGCCCAAGAGACCCAGTACTTC. It translates to CASSGAQETQYF.

The chain joins TRBV5-6 to TRBJ1-1, with D tentatively TRBD1 (6 bases). The ends were cut back, 10 bases at V and 2 bases at J, with 12 bases in the middle. Germline CDR1 SGHDT, CDR2 YYEEEE. The CDR3 extends over 12 amino acids. The CDR3 bases are TGTGCCGGGGGCGTTGGTAACACTGAAGCTTTCTTT. Its translation: CAGGVGNTEAFF.

The rearrangement links TRBV5-4 to TRBJ2-1, with 11 bases fitting TRBD2. The CDR3 contains 15 residues. The germline V gene has CDR1 SGHNT and CDR2 YYREEE (reference sequence). Trimming cost V 1 base and J 4 bases; bases outside gene matches: 1. As DNA, the CDR3 is TGTGCCAGCAGCTTGACTAGCGGGGGATACAATGAGCAGTTCTTC. Translating it yields CASSLTSGGYNEQFF.

Notes on this clone: The junction differs from germline at one of its ends, possibly a read error. The chain is built from TRBV3-1 (or the pseudogene TRBV3-2) and TRBJ2-5; 11 bases agree with TRBD2. The CDR3 is made up of 15 amino acids. The germline V gene has CDR1 LGHDT and CDR2 YNNKEL (reference sequence). The CDR3 DNA reads TGTGCCAGCAGCCTAGCGGGGGGGCCCCGGGAGATCCAGTACTTC. Encoded protein: CASSLAGGPREIQYF.

The chain employs TRBV2 and TRBJ1-1; D is uncertain. Per the germline V gene, CDR1 is SNHLY and CDR2 is FYNNEI. V was clipped by 8 bases and J by 3 bases, with 7 bases between them. CDR3 length: 11 residues. The CDR3 loop reads CASLGYTEAFF. The CDR3 bases are TGTGCCAGCCTAGGTTACACTGAAGCTTTCTTT.

This clone was seen only once. The gene calls are TRBV5-1 and TRBJ2-3; 7 positions agree with TRBD2. V lost 0 bases and J lost 6; bases outside the gene matches: 4. This CDR3 is 14 amino acids long. CDR1 is SGHRS and CDR2 is YFSETQ in the germline V gene. The CDR3: CASSLGLAYDTQYF. The CDR3 DNA is TGCGCCAGCAGCTTGGGACTAGCTTACGATACGCAGTATTTT.

The V and J genes are TRBV15 and TRBJ2-1; 10 nucleotides match TRBD2. V lost 8 bases and J lost 6; bases outside the gene matches: 4. Germline CDR1 and CDR2: LNHNV and YYDKDF (reference sequence). The CDR3 has 13 residues. Here the CDR3 reads CATLGTSVNEQFF. CDR3 DNA sequence: TGTGCCACCTTAGGGACTAGCGTCAATGAGCAGTTCTTC.

The chain uses TRBV2 and TRBJ2-7; no clear D. CDR1 and CDR2 (germline): SNHLY, FYNNEI. This CDR3 is built from 14 residues. V lost 3 bases and J lost 6, with 15 bases in between. CDR3 region: CASSENRRSSEQYF. The DNA for the CDR3 is TGTGCCAGCAGTGAGAATCGGCGTAGCAGCGAGCAGTACTTC.

The chain employs TRBV5-7 and TRBJ2-4, with a tentative D call TRBD2 (6 bases). TRBV5-7 carries the ORF label, with uncertain function. The length of the CDR3 is 15 residues. Between the trimmed V and J ends, which lost 8 bases and 0 bases, there was a span of 15 bases. The CDR3 DNA reads as TGTGCCAGTGGGGGTGGGGAGGAAGCCAAAAACATTCAGTACTTC. Protein product: CASGGGEEAKNIQYF.

The genes are TRBV2 and TRBJ2-3; D is unresolved. V was shortened by 4 bases and J by 0 bases, with 8 bases between the two germline ends. The CDR3 covers 14 residues. Per germline, CDR1 SNHLY and CDR2 FYNNEI. The CDR3 sequence: CASSVIRSTDTQYF. Here the CDR3 DNA reads TGTGCCAGCAGTGTGATCCGGAGCACAGATACGCAGTATTTT.

The J gene is TRBJ2-2, the V gene TRBV10-2; 16 bases match TRBD2. V trimming: 6 bases; J trimming: 5 bases; junction bases outside the gene matches: 12. The V gene's germline CDR1 is WSHSY and CDR2 SAAADI. The CDR3 runs to 19 residues. The CDR3 region has the DNA TGCGCCAGCAGGCTTGGGACTAGCGGGGGGGCCGGACATACCGGGGAGCTGTTTTTT. Protein sequence: CASRLGTSGGAGHTGELFF.

This clone has just a few counts. Other DNA variants within this sample encode the same CDR3. Here the CDR3 reads CASSEGRSNQPQHF. The CDR3, as DNA: TGTGCCAGCAGTGAAGGGAGGAGCAATCAGCCCCAGCATTTT. The chain carries TRBV2 and TRBJ1-5; no firm D call. The V end was cut by 1 base, the J end by 1 base, with 5 bases between. This CDR3 comprises 14 residues. Germline V gene data show CDR1 as SNHLY and CDR2 as FYNNEI.

The V and J genes are TRBV6-5 and TRBJ2-3, with unresolved D. The germline gives CDR1 MNHEY, CDR2 SVGAGI. The germline V and J ends were trimmed by 2 bases and 14 bases, with 14 bases remaining between them. The CDR3 length is 12 residues. CDR3 region: CASSYEDKRRYF. CDR3 DNA: TGTGCCAGCAGTTACGAAGATAAGCGAAGGTATTTT.